The source of this T cell receptor beta chain is a study of spatial heterogeneity in lung cancer (dated by TCRdb to about 2019). With regard to the full study: More beta-chain than alpha-chain transcripts were consistently detected, likely reflecting higher beta-chain transcript abundance. A strong correlation was found between TCR transcript counts in tumor regions and a T cell transcriptional module score from matched bulk RNA-seq. The study linked features of the TCR repertoire to counts of nonsynonymous mutations, which were determined by whole-exome sequencing of tumor tissue. At surgery, hundreds of tumor regions, 64 matched nontumor lung samples and about 56 PBMC samples were TCR-sequenced for both alpha and beta chains. In the raw uncorrected reads, each unique combination of TCR and UMI appeared more than ten times on average. In non-small cell lung cancer, the study quantitatively compared TCR alpha and beta repertoires across several tumor regions, matched nontumor lung, and blood.

CDR1 is given as DFQATT and CDR2 as SNEGSKA, both from the germline V gene (reference sequence). Deletion took 0 bases off V and 3 bases off J, with a span of 15 bases between the germline ends. There are 16 amino acids in the CDR3, from cysteine to phenylalanine inclusive. The sequence is cut down to CDR3 DNA, 48 bases in frame from base 1. This clonotype is regarded as large (0.1 to 1%). Its recognized antigen is unknown. The input lacks base qualities; no much larger clone sits a single base away. Since it is a stray read in a library aimed at alpha chains, this beta chain has a size that is not meaningful. What this sample's time point label stands for: sample taken at primary tumor resection. The donors were 65 to 90 patients from the lung TRACERx cohort who had early-stage, untreated non-small cell lung cancer. TCR sequencing used whole RNA extracted from tumor and nontumor lung tissue, or from cryopreserved PBMC samples, without cell sorting. Only patients for whom sufficient RNA was available from at least two tumor regions were selected for TCR sequencing. A lung pathologist reviewed the tumor and adjacent nontumor lung specimens before the specimens were selected.

The library was built by means of 5' RACE. Sequencing took place on a NextSeq 500. In the TCR library protocol, a unique molecular identifier was attached to each TCR cDNA molecule so that PCR and sequencing errors could be corrected. For the original study's pipeline: TCR identification, UMI-based error correction and CDR3 extraction were all carried out with Decombinator tools. TCRs above a frequency of 2 per 1,000, corresponding to the top 1% of the tumor frequency distribution, were defined as expanded. Expanded tumor TCRs were classed as regional if statistically deemed absent (corrected P<0.05) from at least one tumor region, otherwise ubiquitous. Renyi diversity was calculated using the R vegan package after each repertoire was subsampled 100 times to 5,000 TCRs. To build CDR3 similarity networks, amino acid triplet string-kernel similarity was used, and CDR3s were connected when their pairwise similarity was above 0.82. TCRdb itself trimmed the public reads at Q25 with fastp, ran MiXCR and retained productive beta chains. Records with the same CDR3 protein are collapsed into one entry carrying the most frequent genes and DNA. The V and J calls shown here were made by TCRdb, not taken from the authors' results. The sample contains approximately 880 distinct CDR3 sequences, about 7% of them found a single time. Of the sample, 29% falls within the top ten clones.

Paper-wide results and their limitations: The number of expanded intratumoral alpha and beta TCRs correlated with the tumor nonsynonymous mutation count. Estimated TCR-seq coverage of tumor T cells was only roughly 7% for alpha chains and around 13% for beta chains. Confirming at a functional level the hypothesis that regional TCRs recognize regional mutations was considered to require additional single-cell paired TCR alpha and beta sequencing. Counts of ubiquitous and regional expanded TCRs correlated with counts of ubiquitous and regional nonsynonymous mutations, respectively.

The sequences come from lung tumor tissue, collected at surgery. The sequence is built from TRBV20-1 and TRBJ1-5; the best D guess is TRBD1, with 5 bases matching. The TCR comes from a female donor with early-stage non-small cell lung cancer. The nucleotides are TGCAGTGCTAGAGATGGATCGGGGCCGAACAATCAGCCCCAGCATTTT. The translation is CSARDGSGPNNQPQHF.